This is a list of T cell receptor beta chains from one sample in a study of cytomegalovirus exposure and HLA in healthy donors. TCRdb's copy holds only in-frame clones and misses some; the assay was immunoSEQ multiplex PCR. Of about 120,000 clones listed, approximately 70% are singletons. The sample consisted of PBMCs. These receptors were taken from a man aged 25-45 years in good health and CMV-seropositive. Each CDR3 is given with its conserved first and last residue. The D gene is left open where the match is weak. Clone size is stated in some rows and not others, as once, few, many or a class when expanded.

D: .
size: .
J: TRBJ2-3
V: TRBV2
CDR3: CASSSGDTQYF
DNA: TGTGCCAGCAGTTCCGGAGATACGCAGTATTTT

D: TRBD1
size: .
J: TRBJ1-1
V: TRBV19
CDR3: CASSIGTTGGARITEAFF
DNA: TGTGCCAGTAGTATAGGTACAACAGGGGGCGCCCGGATCACTGAAGCTTTCTTT

D: .
size: .
J: TRBJ1-3
V: TRBV19
CDR3: CASSFRGTAGNTIYF
DNA: TGTGCCAGTAGTTTCAGGGGTACGGCTGGAAACACCATATATTTT

D: TRBD2
size: few
J: TRBJ2-1
V: TRBV11-3
CDR3: CASSLASSLAGSYNEQFF
DNA: TGTGCCAGCAGCTTAGCTTCCTCCCTAGCGGGCTCCTACAATGAGCAGTTCTTC

D: .
size: .
J: TRBJ2-7
V: TRBV6-6
CDR3: CASSSIGRHEQYF
DNA: TGTGCCAGCAGTTCAATTGGGCGACACGAGCAGTACTTC

D: .
size: .
J: TRBJ1-5
V: TRBV2
CDR3: CASSTGDWYDSNQPQHF
DNA: TGTGCCAGCAGTACGGGGGACTGGTATGATAGCAATCAGCCCCAGCATTTT

D: .
size: .
J: TRBJ1-1
V: TRBV11-1
CDR3: CASSLLRQDPRANTEAFF
DNA: TGTGCCAGCAGCTTGTTACGACAGGACCCGCGGGCGAACACTGAAGCTTTCTTT

D: TRBD2
size: .
J: TRBJ2-1
V: TRBV30
CDR3: CAWSVQLAGGHSLNEQFF
DNA: TGTGCCTGGAGTGTACAGCTAGCGGGGGGGCACAGCTTGAATGAGCAGTTCTTC

D: .
size: .
J: TRBJ2-7
V: TRBV19
CDR3: CASKLSPIRDEQYF
DNA: TGTGCCAGTAAACTCTCGCCGATTCGGGACGAGCAGTACTTC

D: .
size: .
J: TRBJ2-1
V: TRBV9
CDR3: CASSVDLATYNEQFF
DNA: TGTGCCAGCAGCGTAGATCTAGCGACCTACAATGAGCAGTTCTTC

D: TRBD1
size: .
J: TRBJ1-2
V: TRBV5-6
CDR3: CASGHRDSYGYTF
DNA: TGTGCCAGCGGACACAGGGACAGCTATGGCTACACCTTC

D: .
size: .
J: TRBJ2-3
V: TRBV7-9
CDR3: CASSLGRGTDTQYF
DNA: TGTGCCAGCAGCTTAGGCAGGGGCACAGATACGCAGTATTTT

D: TRBD1
size: .
J: TRBJ1-4
V: TRBV5-6
CDR3: CASSFGTGVEKLFF
DNA: TGTGCCAGCAGCTTCGGGACAGGGGTTGAAAAACTGTTTTTT

D: TRBD2
size: .
J: TRBJ2-1
V: TRBV7-3
CDR3: CASSLGGRAREQFF
DNA: TGTGCCAGCAGCTTGGGCGGGAGGGCCCGGGAGCAGTTCTTC

D: TRBD2
size: .
J: TRBJ2-3
V: TRBV7-2
CDR3: CASSLNPSGRADTQYF
DNA: TGTGCCAGCAGCCTTAACCCTAGCGGGAGGGCAGATACGCAGTATTTT

D: .
size: .
J: TRBJ1-5
V: TRBV19
CDR3: CASSIDRDTLNQPQHF
DNA: TGTGCCAGTAGTATAGACCGGGACACCTTAAATCAGCCCCAGCATTTT

D: .
size: .
J: TRBJ2-2
V: TRBV9
CDR3: CASSVVAANTGELFF
DNA: TGTGCCAGCAGCGTAGTGGCGGCGAACACCGGGGAGCTGTTTTTT

D: .
size: few
J: TRBJ2-3
V: TRBV4-1
CDR3: CASSQAWADGTQYF
DNA: TGCGCCAGCAGCCAAGCTTGGGCAGACGGTACGCAGTATTTT

D: TRBD2
size: once
J: TRBJ2-5
V: TRBV5-1
CDR3: CASRTSGRLEETQYF
DNA: TGCGCCAGCCGGACTAGCGGGAGGCTTGAAGAGACCCAGTACTTC

D: .
size: .
J: TRBJ1-2
V: TRBV19
CDR3: CASTSLAPVKTNYGYTF
DNA: TGTGCCAGTACCTCCCTCGCCCCAGTTAAAACGAACTATGGCTACACCTTC

D: .
size: once
J: TRBJ2-6
V: TRBV19
CDR3: CASSMAGPRSGANVLTF
DNA: TGTGCCAGTAGTATGGCAGGGCCACGCTCTGGGGCCAACGTCCTGACTTTC

D: .
size: .
J: TRBJ1-1
V: TRBV6-6
CDR3: CASRYVTSQEAEAFF
DNA: TGTGCCAGCAGGTACGTCACCAGTCAGGAGGCTGAAGCTTTCTTT

D: TRBD2
size: once
J: TRBJ2-3
V: TRBV27
CDR3: CASNQTDWRESASFTDTQYF
DNA: TGTGCCAGCAACCAAACTGACTGGCGGGAGTCTGCGAGCTTCACAGATACGCAGTATTTT

D: .
size: .
J: TRBJ2-7
V: TRBV9
CDR3: CASSVDRGAGSYEQYF
DNA: TGTGCCAGCAGCGTAGATCGGGGAGCAGGCTCCTACGAGCAGTACTTC

D: .
size: .
J: TRBJ1-1
V: TRBV28
CDR3: CASSFLTPARNTEAFF
DNA: TGTGCCAGCAGTTTTCTGACACCAGCCCGAAACACTGAAGCTTTCTTT

D: TRBD1
size: .
J: TRBJ1-2
V: TRBV6-5
CDR3: CASSTGTGGIYGYTF
DNA: TGTGCCAGCAGTACCGGGACAGGGGGCATCTATGGCTACACCTTC

D: .
size: .
J: TRBJ1-2
V: TRBV7-2
CDR3: CASSLDGVYGYTF
DNA: TGTGCCAGCAGCTTAGACGGGGTCTATGGCTACACCTTC

D: TRBD2
size: few
J: TRBJ2-1
V: TRBV28
CDR3: CASSTGTTLYNEQFF
DNA: TGTGCCAGCAGCACCGGGACTACACTCTACAATGAGCAGTTCTTC

D: .
size: .
J: TRBJ2-6
V: TRBV25-1
CDR3: CASSDVTNRDGANVLTF
DNA: TGTGCCAGCAGTGACGTTACTAACAGGGATGGGGCCAACGTCCTGACTTTC

D: .
size: .
J: TRBJ2-3
V: TRBV28
CDR3: CATAGGAGNTQYF
DNA: TGTGCCACCGCCGGGGGTGCAGGAAATACGCAGTATTTT

D: TRBD1
size: .
J: TRBJ1-1
V: TRBV5-1
CDR3: CASSLIGTENTEAFF
DNA: TGCGCCAGCAGCTTAATTGGGACAGAGAACACTGAAGCTTTCTTT

D: TRBD2
size: .
J: TRBJ2-1
V: TRBV2
CDR3: CASSEQREAYNEQFF
DNA: TGTGCCAGCAGTGAGCAGCGGGAGGCCTACAATGAGCAGTTCTTC

D: TRBD1
size: .
J: TRBJ1-1
V: TRBV7-2
CDR3: CASSLVGTGTEAFF
DNA: TGTGCCAGCAGCTTAGTTGGGACAGGCACTGAAGCTTTCTTT

D: TRBD1
size: .
J: TRBJ2-1
V: TRBV2
CDR3: CASSSDRGRHNEQFF
DNA: TGTGCCAGCAGCTCAGACAGGGGGCGCCACAATGAGCAGTTCTTC

D: TRBD1
size: .
J: TRBJ2-5
V: TRBV19
CDR3: CASSYPGQGETQYF
DNA: TGTGCCAGTAGTTATCCGGGACAGGGGGAGACCCAGTACTTC

D: TRBD2
size: .
J: TRBJ2-5
V: TRBV7-2
CDR3: CASSDQRSSGRLETQYF
DNA: TGTGCCAGCAGCGATCAGCGATCTAGCGGAAGGCTAGAGACCCAGTACTTC

D: .
size: .
J: TRBJ2-1
V: TRBV4-3
CDR3: CASSPRSYNEQFF
DNA: TGCGCCAGCAGCCCCCGTTCCTACAATGAGCAGTTCTTC

D: TRBD2
size: .
J: TRBJ2-7
V: TRBV5-1
CDR3: CASSSVRTSGAPYEQYF
DNA: TGCGCCAGCAGCTCTGTAAGGACTAGCGGGGCCCCCTACGAGCAGTACTTC

D: .
size: few
J: TRBJ1-1
V: TRBV6-5
CDR3: CASSSPRALNTEAFF
DNA: TGTGCCAGCAGTTCCCCCAGGGCTCTGAACACTGAAGCTTTCTTT

D: TRBD1
size: .
J: TRBJ1-6
V: TRBV27
CDR3: CASSFLGQGSYNSPLHF
DNA: TGTGCCAGCAGTTTCCTGGGACAGGGGTCCTATAATTCACCCCTCCACTTT

D: .
size: .
J: TRBJ1-1
V: TRBV7-9
CDR3: CASSSLRQGRTYTEAFF
DNA: TGTGCCAGCAGCTCCCTCCGGCAGGGGCGCACCTACACTGAAGCTTTCTTT

D: .
size: .
J: TRBJ2-2
V: TRBV9
CDR3: CASSASWRNTGELFF
DNA: TGTGCCAGCAGCGCAAGCTGGAGAAACACCGGGGAGCTGTTTTTT

D: .
size: .
J: TRBJ1-2
V: TRBV10-3
CDR3: CAISGQGTLGYGYTF
DNA: TGTGCCATCAGTGGGCAGGGAACATTGGGCTATGGCTACACCTTC

D: TRBD2
size: .
J: TRBJ2-1
V: TRBV2
CDR3: CASHGIRTSLTYNEQFF
DNA: TGTGCCAGCCACGGTATTAGGACTAGCTTAACCTACAATGAGCAGTTCTTC

D: TRBD1
size: .
J: TRBJ2-7
V: TRBV7-8
CDR3: CASSLGQASYEQYF
DNA: TGTGCCAGCAGCTTGGGACAGGCCTCCTACGAGCAGTACTTC

D: .
size: .
J: TRBJ2-6
V: TRBV7-8
CDR3: CASSLTDRATSGANVLTF
DNA: TGTGCCAGCAGCTTAACGGACAGAGCCACCTCTGGGGCCAACGTCCTGACTTTC

D: TRBD1
size: .
J: TRBJ2-2
V: TRBV19
CDR3: CASSVSGGDNTGELFF
DNA: TGTGCCAGTAGCGTTTCAGGGGGCGATAACACCGGGGAGCTGTTTTTT

D: TRBD2
size: .
J: TRBJ2-5
V: TRBV5-1
CDR3: CASSPRTSGGAETQYF
DNA: TGCGCCAGCAGCCCAAGGACTAGCGGGGGGGCGGAGACCCAGTACTTC